The 7 T cell receptor beta chains in this list originate from one sample, sequenced in a study of OX40 agonist ivuxolimab in advanced cancers. Sequencing used immunoSEQ multiplex PCR; TCRdb keeps in-frame clones, though not all of them. The repertoire has tens of thousands of clones, about 86% of them found once; the top ten carry approximately 1.3%. The sample was CD4+ or CD8+ T cells sorted from blood, taken in a trial of the OX40 agonist ivuxolimab. These receptors were taken from an adult with an advanced solid tumor such as melanoma, head and neck, liver or kidney cancer.

The chain recombines TRBV6-5 with TRBJ1-2; the match to TRBD1 covers 7 bases. Germline V gene data show CDR1 as MNHEY and CDR2 as SVGAGI. Losses at the gene ends were 6 bases for V and 4 bases for J; bases not matched to a gene: 5. The CDR3 runs to 13 residues. The CDR3 loop reads CASRPRQGYGYTF. The CDR3 DNA is TGTGCCAGCAGGCCACGACAGGGCTATGGCTACACCTTC.

This chain connects TRBV4-2 to TRBJ1-1; tentatively, D is TRBD1 (5 bases). Germline V lookup: CDR1 LGHNA, CDR2 YNFKEQ. Trimming removed 5 bases from V and 1 base from J, with 17 bases in between. The CDR3 spans 16 residues. For the CDR3, the DNA is TGTGCCAGCAGCGGAAGCGGTCGGGGGAAGAACACTGAAGCTTTCTTT. It translates to CASSGSGRGKNTEAFF.

The CDR3 DNA reads TGTGCCAGCAGCGTAGCCCACGGGGGCAGGGCCCCGAGGGGCGGGGAGCTGTTTTTT. It codes for CASSVAHGGRAPRGGELFF. This sequence joins TRBV9 and TRBJ2-2; the D gene could be TRBD1 or TRBD2 (6 bases each). The V gene's germline CDR1 is SGDLS and CDR2 YYNGEE. This CDR3 has 19 amino acids. The ends were cut back, 0 bases at V and 7 bases at J, with 25 bases in the middle. Full variable domain (outside the CDR3, taken from reference TRBV9 and TRBJ2-2): DSGVTQTPKHLITATGQRVTLRCSPRSGDLSVYWYQQSLDQGLQFLIQYYNGEERAKGNILERFSAQQFPDLHSELNLSSLELGDSALYFCASSVAHGGRAPRGGELFFGEGSRLTVL.

This clone was observed a handful of times. The chain joins TRBV2 to TRBJ1-1, with TRBD1 as a possible D gene (5 bases). V lost 6 bases to trimming and J lost 3 bases, with 17 bases between them. The germline CDR1 and CDR2 sequences are SNHLY and FYNNEI. The CDR3 loop spans 15 amino acids. CDR3 DNA: TGTGCCAGCAGCGCGTTCCAGGGTCGGGACACTGAAGCTTTCTTT. It codes for CASSAFQGRDTEAFF.

This chain joins TRBV27 and TRBJ2-1; the D gene is possibly TRBD2 (5 bases). Trimming removed 7 bases at V and 5 bases at J, with 15 bases between. The germline V gene encodes CDR1 MNHEY and CDR2 SMNVEV (reference sequence). The CDR3 consists of 14 residues. The CDR3: CASTVRAQNNEQFF. As DNA, the CDR3 is TGTGCCAGCACCGTGAGGGCCCAAAACAATGAGCAGTTCTTC.

The chain couples TRBV28 to TRBJ1-5; D is possibly TRBD1 (5 bases). Germline V gene data show CDR1 as MDHEN and CDR2 as SYDVKM. The ends were cut back, 1 base at V and 3 bases at J, with 10 bases in the middle. The CDR3 runs to 15 residues. The CDR3 is CASSLSGSTNQPQHF. Written as DNA, the CDR3 is TGTGCCAGCAGTTTATCAGGGAGTACCAATCAGCCCCAGCATTTT.

A note on this clone: Sequence at one end of the junction differs from germline and may be a read error. The chain recombines TRBV6-1 with TRBJ2-7, with D unresolved. Germline V lookup: CDR1 MNHNS, CDR2 SASEGT. The CDR3 totals 15 residues. The CDR3 is CASTRTQAVFPERYF. Written as DNA, the CDR3 is TGTGCCAGCACCCGAACCCAGGCAGTCTTCCCCGAGCGGTACTTC.